This T cell receptor beta chain comes out of a study of shared clonotypes between healthy human individuals. The CDR3 sequence is 17 residues long. Trimming left V 4 bases short and J 1 base short, with 16 bases between. Germline values: CDR1 ENHRY, CDR2 SYGVKD. It was at deep level that the assay was run. Sequencing used immunoSEQ multiplex PCR; TCRdb keeps in-frame clones, though not all of them. Of millions of clones in the sample, 85% to 95% were seen once. Free of recent acute infections or vaccinations, the donors were healthy HIV-negative adults. The sample consisted of naive CD4+ T cells sorted from blood. Noted subset: CD45RA+ positively selected. The chain employs TRBV10-3 and TRBJ2-2, with D possibly called TRBD1 or TRBD2 (5 bases each). The receptor comes from a man aged 18 to 29 in good health. CDR3 sequence: CAISGSTGLMNTGELFF. Written as DNA, the CDR3 is TGTGCCATCAGTGGGTCCACAGGACTCATGAACACCGGGGAGCTGTTTTTT.